This T cell receptor (beta chain) stems from a study of beta chain features in type 1 diabetes. Germline CDR1 reads MDHEN; CDR2 reads SYDVKM. The CDR3 totals 13 residues. Expressed TCRB transcripts got sequenced, as all isolated RNA was reverse transcribed. Clones were sequenced by immunoSEQ multiplex PCR, and TCRdb holds only the in-frame ones, with some missing. The sample consists of approximately 340,000 clones, more than 13% of them appearing once. Blood was collected once per donor into heparin, averaging about 116 mL. The chain uses TRBV28 and TRBJ2-7; D may be TRBD2 (5 bases). The receptor comes from a woman younger than 30 in good health. The sequenced sample was naive CD4+ T cells from blood. CDR3 coding DNA: TGTGGCTCGGCTAGAGGGCACTCCTACGAGCAGTACTTC. It encodes CGSARGHSYEQYF.